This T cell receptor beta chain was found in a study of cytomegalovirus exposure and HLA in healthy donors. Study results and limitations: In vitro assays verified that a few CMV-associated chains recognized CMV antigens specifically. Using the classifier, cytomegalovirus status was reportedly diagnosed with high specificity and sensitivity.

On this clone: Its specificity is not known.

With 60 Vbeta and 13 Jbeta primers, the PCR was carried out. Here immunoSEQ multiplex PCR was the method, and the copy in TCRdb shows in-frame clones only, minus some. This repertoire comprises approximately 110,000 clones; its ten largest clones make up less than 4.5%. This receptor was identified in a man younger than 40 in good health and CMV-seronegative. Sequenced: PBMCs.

This chain's CDR3 is CASSQDRPPNEQFF. The DNA of the CDR3 is TGTGCCAGCAGCCAAGACAGGCCCCCCAATGAGCAGTTCTTC. The chain employs TRBV4-2 and TRBJ2-1, with D uncertain. Germline CDR1 reads LGHNA; CDR2 reads YNFKEQ. V was clipped by 0 bases and J by 6 bases, with 9 bases between them. The CDR3 is 14 amino acids.